These 20 T cell receptor beta chains were sequenced from one sample in a study of T-cell memory formation after mild COVID-19. TCRdb reprocessed the 5' RACE reads with MiXCR, giving one entry per CDR3 protein. The sample shows approximately 88,000 distinct CDR3 sequences, roughly 23% of them seen only once. The sample comprised PBMCs or a T cell subset sorted from them (not recorded which). Receptor source: a man younger than 35 who had mild COVID-19 (a few samples of this study predate the infection). Cell type and time point are not known.

This clonotype has just a few counts. As DNA, the CDR3 is TGTGCCACCAGTGATCCTGGGACAGGGGTCAATGAGCAGTTCTTC. As protein: CATSDPGTGVNEQFF. The chain is built from TRBV24-1 and TRBJ2-1; 10 nucleotides agree with TRBD1. This CDR3 contains 15 residues. From germline, CDR1 is KGHDR and CDR2 SFDVKD. V shed 3 bases, J shed 6 bases, and the junction held 4 bases outside the gene matches.

The chain couples TRBV19 to TRBJ2-7; D uncertain. The CDR3 runs to 15 residues. The V end was cut by 3 bases, the J end by 3 bases, with 15 bases between. CDR1 is LNHDA and CDR2 is SQIVND in the germline V gene (reference sequence). The CDR3 protein is CASSMSLDPYYEQYF. In nucleotides, the CDR3 is TGTGCCAGTAGTATGTCTCTGGATCCCTACTACGAGCAGTACTTC.

The rearrangement joins TRBV28 to TRBJ2-4; maybe TRBD2 (6 bases). The germline gives CDR1 MDHEN, CDR2 SYDVKM. The CDR3 spans 14 residues. The V gene lost 7 bases and the J gene lost 7 bases, with 17 bases spanning the gap. CDR3 in amino acids: CASNPTSLGNIQYF. As DNA, the CDR3 is TGTGCCAGCAACCCGACTAGTTTGGGGAACATTCAGTACTTC.

This clonotype was counted a few times. The J gene is TRBJ2-7, the V gene TRBV28, with a tentative D call TRBD2 (6 bases). Between the trimmed V and J ends, which lost 7 bases and 3 bases, there was a span of 13 bases. Per the germline V gene, CDR1 is MDHEN and CDR2 is SYDVKM. CDR3 size: 13 residues. The DNA of the CDR3 is TGTGCCAGCACTACTTCGCGGGGCTACGAGCAGTACGTC. Translation gives CASTTSRGYEQYV.

The V call is TRBV6-6, the J call TRBJ2-3; D tentatively reads TRBD1 or TRBD2 (6 bases each). Germline values: CDR1 MNHNY, CDR2 SVGAGI (reference sequence). The length of the CDR3 is 16 residues. Trimming cost V 0 bases and J 5 bases, with 15 bases left between them. In nucleotides, the CDR3 is TGTGCCAGCAGTTACTCTGTACAGGGAGGTGTAGATACGCAGTATTTT. Translated, it gives CASSYSVQGGVDTQYF.

The V gene is TRBV4-1, the J gene TRBJ1-1, with 7 bases matching TRBD1. This CDR3 is 15 amino acids long. V trimming: 0 bases; J trimming: 5 bases; junction bases outside the gene matches: 6. Germline assignment: CDR1 MGHRA and CDR2 YSYEKL. The CDR3 sequence: CASSQDGQGVTEAFF. In nucleotides, the CDR3 is TGCGCCAGCAGCCAAGATGGGCAGGGGGTTACTGAAGCTTTCTTT.

The V call is TRBV7-2, the J call TRBJ2-1, with 9 bases that match TRBD1. V lost 3 bases and J lost 4; bases outside the gene matches: 10. There are 17 residues in the CDR3. Germline loops: CDR1 SGHTA, CDR2 FQGNSA. This chain's CDR3 is CASSFDSGTGTYNEQFF. The DNA of the CDR3 is TGTGCCAGCAGCTTCGACTCCGGGACAGGGACGTACAATGAGCAGTTCTTC.

CDR3 coding DNA: TGTGCCAGCACCCCGGGTCTGGGGGACACACGAAACACCATATATTTT. This codes for CASTPGLGDTRNTIYF. This rearrangement joins TRBV12-3 or TRBV12-4 to TRBJ1-3, with D perhaps TRBD1 (6 bases). The V gene lost 7 bases and the J gene lost 5 bases, with 21 bases spanning the gap. CDR3 length: 16 amino acids.

This clonotype was counted a few times. The CDR3 DNA reads as TGTGCCAGCAGTTTGGGGGGCTATGGCTACACCTTC. Its protein product is CASSLGGYGYTF. The chain links TRBV7-6 to TRBJ1-2, with D possibly matching TRBD1 (5 bases). Germline CDR1 and CDR2: SGHVS and FNYEAQ. Trimming removed 6 bases from V and 4 bases from J, with 9 bases in between. The CDR3 extends over 12 amino acids.

This chain joins TRBV7-9 and TRBJ1-2; the D is unclear. The CDR3 is made up of 13 amino acids. Trimming left V 4 bases short and J 0 bases short, with 6 bases between. CDR1 and CDR2 from the germline V gene are SEHNR and FQNEAQ (reference sequence). The CDR3 here is CASSSVSNYGYTF. The CDR3 DNA is TGTGCCAGCAGCTCCGTTTCTAACTATGGCTACACCTTC. Full variable domain (rest looked up from reference TRBV7-9 and TRBJ1-2): DTGVSQNPRHKITKRGQNVTFRCDPISEHNRLYWYRQTLGQGPEFLTYFQNEAQLEKSRLLSDRFSAERPKGSFSTLEIQRTEQGDSAMYLCASSSVSNYGYTFGSGTRLTVV.

V usage is TRBV15 and J usage is TRBJ1-5; the D is unclear. The CDR3 length is 14 residues. The germline V gene encodes CDR1 LNHNV and CDR2 YYDKDF (reference sequence). Trimming pared 5 bases from V and 0 bases from J, leaving 8 bases between. In DNA, the CDR3 is TGTGCCACCAGCCCCAAATATAGCAATCAGCCCCAGCATTTT. Translating gives CATSPKYSNQPQHF.

This rearrangement joins TRBV15 to TRBJ2-1; no reliable D call. Trimming removed 1 base at V and 2 bases at J, with 9 bases between. Germline loops: CDR1 LNHNV, CDR2 YYDKDF (reference sequence). CDR3 length: 15 amino acids. The CDR3: CATSRVEKTYNEQFF. CDR3 nucleotide sequence: TGTGCCACCAGCAGAGTGGAGAAGACCTACAATGAGCAGTTCTTC.

This clonotype was observed a handful of times. The chain carries TRBV5-1 and TRBJ1-2, with 12 bases lining up with TRBD1. V shed 4 bases and J 3 bases; nucleotides not matched to a gene: 7. The CDR3 has 16 amino acids. Germline assignment: CDR1 SGHRS and CDR2 YFSETQ. The CDR3 here is CASSVTGTGGHYGYTF. CDR3 bases: TGCGCCAGCAGCGTGACCGGGACAGGGGGCCACTATGGCTACACCTTC.

This clonotype has just a few counts. V and J are TRBV6-2 or TRBV6-3 and TRBJ2-7; the D gene is possibly TRBD1 (7 bases). V lost 0 bases to trimming and J lost 3 bases, with 15 bases between them. This CDR3 is 16 amino acids long. Germline V lookup: CDR1 MNHEY, CDR2 SVGEGT. The CDR3 here is CASSYSGQGGVYEQYV. The CDR3 coding sequence is TGTGCCAGCAGTTACTCGGGCCAGGGGGGAGTCTACGAGCAGTACGTC.

This clonotype has just a few counts. V and J are TRBV9 and TRBJ1-6; 9 bases agree with TRBD1. CDR1 and CDR2 (germline): SGDLS, YYNGEE. This CDR3 contains 15 residues. The junction had 7 bases not matched to a gene; V was cut back by 4 bases and J by 8 bases. Here the CDR3 reads CASSRQGDPYSPLHF. The DNA for the CDR3 is TGTGCCAGCAGCCGACAGGGGGATCCCTATTCACCCCTCCACTTT.

This clonotype occurred a few times. The rearrangement uses TRBV6-5 and TRBJ2-3; D perhaps matches TRBD2 (5 bases). Germline V gene sequence: CDR1 MNHEY, CDR2 SVGAGI. CDR3 length: 15 residues. The V end lost 0 bases, the J end lost 4 bases, and 11 bases lay between the germline ends. The CDR3 loop reads CASSYSGRKPDTQYF. In DNA, the CDR3 is TGTGCCAGCAGTTACTCGGGGAGAAAGCCAGATACGCAGTATTTT.

V is TRBV6-5 and J is TRBJ2-1; 10 bases line up with TRBD2. V was pared by 2 bases and J by 7 bases, with 8 bases of the junction left unmatched. The CDR3 consists of 16 residues. Germline lookup yields CDR1 MNHEY and CDR2 SVGAGI. The CDR3 DNA reads TGTGCCAGCAGTTACCCAAGCGGGGGGGCGGGAAATGAGCAGTTCTTC. This codes for CASSYPSGGAGNEQFF.

V usage is TRBV5-6 and J usage is TRBJ1-1; D is uncertain. Trimming took off 3 bases at V and 6 bases at J, with 12 bases between the two ends. The CDR3 consists of 13 residues. CDR1 and CDR2 (germline): SGHDT, YYEEEE. The CDR3 loop is CASSSDFEAEAFF. CDR3 sequence (DNA): TGTGCCAGCAGCTCGGATTTTGAGGCTGAAGCTTTCTTT. Full variable domain (missing parts from reference TRBV5-6 and TRBJ1-1): DAGVTQSPTHLIKTRGQQVTLRCSPKSGHDTVSWYQQALGQGPQFIFQYYEEEERQRGNFPDRFSGHQFPNYSSELNVNALLLGDSALYLCASSSDFEAEAFFGQGTRLTVV.

For the CDR3, the DNA is TGTGCCAGCAGCTTCCACAGGGGATTAAATCAGCCCCAGCATTTT. It translates to CASSFHRGLNQPQHF. The rearrangement links TRBV7-6 to TRBJ1-5, with 7 positions matching TRBD1. CDR3 length equals 15 residues. Germline V gene sequence: CDR1 SGHVS, CDR2 FNYEAQ. V lost 3 bases, J lost 4 bases, and 6 bases stayed unmatched.

This clonotype was detected only a few times. The chain couples TRBV7-2 to TRBJ2-3, with TRBD2 matching 9 bases. The length of the CDR3 is 16 residues. J was trimmed by 4 bases and V by 1 base; bases with no gene match: 6. Germline V gene data show CDR1 as SGHTA and CDR2 as FQGNSA. CDR3 DNA: TGTGCCAGCAGCTTAGTGGCGGGGGGGTTATCAGATACGCAGTATTTT. Its protein product is CASSLVAGGLSDTQYF.